A selection of T cell receptor beta chains follows, all from one sample in a study of blood T cell repertoires in COVID-19. Here immunoSEQ multiplex PCR was the method, and the copy in TCRdb shows in-frame clones only, minus some. The sample contains some 240,000 clones, around 89% of which appear only once. Input material: peripheral blood. The source is a woman aged 60-75 years with COVID-19, enrolled during active disease. Both conserved end residues are part of each CDR3. D genes are given only for firm matches. Size is omitted from some rows. Given values are once, few, many or a class for expanded clones.

j_gene	abundance	d_gene	v_gene	CDR3nt	CDR3aa
TRBJ1-4	-	-	TRBV19	TGTGCCAGTACTCCTACTGGTACGGTAGATTCGGAAAAACTGTTTTTT	CASTPTGTVDSEKLFF
TRBJ1-1	-	-	TRBV27	TGTGCCTGCAGGGGTGACTCGGAGGCTTTCTTT	CACRGDSEAFF
TRBJ2-2	-	TRBD1	TRBV5-5	TGTGCCAGCAGCCAGGACAGGGGGACGAACACCGGGGAGCTGTTTTTT	CASSQDRGTNTGELFF
TRBJ1-2	-	TRBD1	TRBV2	TGTGCCAGCAGCGGGGGACAGTTTAACTATGGCTACACCTTC	CASSGGQFNYGYTF
TRBJ1-1	-	-	TRBV27	TGTGCCAGCAGTCCCCTTCGTGCAGGGGATGAAGCTTTCTTT	CASSPLRAGDEAFF
TRBJ1-6	-	-	TRBV27	TGTGCCAGCAGTTTTTCCAGGGTTAATAATTCACCCCTCCACTTT	CASSFSRVNNSPLHF
TRBJ1-2	-	-	TRBV6-2/TRBV6-3	TGTGCCAGCAGCTATGCGGGGGGAGATGGCTACACCTTC	CASSYAGGDGYTF
TRBJ1-1	few	-	TRBV9	TGTGCCAGCAGCTCAGGGAAGGAACACACTGAAGCTTTCTTT	CASSSGKEHTEAFF
TRBJ1-3	-	-	TRBV5-1	TGCGCCAGCAGGGAGGGTCACGAAAACACCATATATTTT	CASREGHENTIYF
TRBJ1-2	-	TRBD1	TRBV19	TGTGCCAGTAGTATAGTTTGGGGGAGAGGACAGGCCGAAGCTAACTATGGCTACACCTTC	CASSIVWGRGQAEANYGYTF
TRBJ2-4	-	TRBD2	TRBV4-3	TGCGCCAGCAGCCAAGAGACTAGCGGGTCGACATTAGCCAAAAACATTCAGTACTTC	CASSQETSGSTLAKNIQYF
TRBJ2-3	-	-	TRBV27	TGTGCCAGCAGTCTTCTCGGCACAGATACGCAGTATTTT	CASSLLGTDTQYF
TRBJ1-4	-	TRBD1	TRBV19	TGTGCCAGTAGTGGGACAGGGGGCCAGGAAAAACTGTTTTTT	CASSGTGGQEKLFF
TRBJ1-6	-	-	TRBV20-1	TGCAGTGCTAGTGAGCAGGGCGGCTCCTATAATTCACCCCTCCACTTT	CSASEQGGSYNSPLHF
TRBJ1-2	-	TRBD1	TRBV30	TGTGCCTGGAGAACAGGGGGGACTAACTATGGCTACACCTTC	CAWRTGGTNYGYTF
TRBJ1-2	-	TRBD1	TRBV28	TGTGCCAGTAAGGGACAGGACTCAGTCCTTATCAGCTACACCTTC	CASKGQDSVLISYTF
TRBJ2-7	-	TRBD1	TRBV18	TGTGCCAGCTCAGGAGGACTGTCGACAGGGGCGCATCCTACGGCCTACGAGCAGTACTTC	CASSGGLSTGAHPTAYEQYF
TRBJ1-2	-	-	TRBV3-1/TRBV3-2	TGTGCCAGCAGCCTGGGCCAGGGATATGGCTACACCTTC	CASSLGQGYGYTF
TRBJ1-1	-	TRBD1	TRBV6-5	TGTGCCAGCAGTCGTCAACAGGGGAGGACTGAAGCTTTCTTT	CASSRQQGRTEAFF
TRBJ2-5	-	-	TRBV7-8	TGTGCCAGCAGCCCCCGGGGGAGACAACCCCAAGAGACCCAGTACTTC	CASSPRGRQPQETQYF
TRBJ1-1	-	TRBD1	TRBV6-5	TGTGCCAGCAGTTCTTGGGGACAGGGGAGCACTGAAGCTTTCTTT	CASSSWGQGSTEAFF
TRBJ1-5	-	-	TRBV29-1	TGCAGCGTCGGGACAAAGGAGCAGCCCCAGCATTTT	CSVGTKEQPQHF
TRBJ2-1	-	-	TRBV10-3	TGTGCCATCAGCTTTCAGGGGGGCGCCTACAATGAGCAGTTCTTC	CAISFQGGAYNEQFF
TRBJ2-7	-	TRBD1	TRBV5-1	TGCGCCAGCAGCTTCCGGGACAGGGCAGTCGAGCAGTACTTC	CASSFRDRAVEQYF
TRBJ1-6	-	TRBD1	TRBV19	TGTGCCAGTAGTACAGCGACAGGGGCTTATTCACCCCTCCACTTT	CASSTATGAYSPLHF
TRBJ1-1	-	-	TRBV1	TGCACCAGCAGCCAAGACAAAACCGGGACACTTGTTTTCTTT	CTSSQDKTGTLVFF
TRBJ1-3	-	-	TRBV6-5	TGTGCCAGCAGTTCGTGGACCCAAAGAGGGGGAAACACCATATATTTT	CASSSWTQRGGNTIYF
TRBJ2-1	once	TRBD2	TRBV25-1	TGTGCCAGCAGTGAAACTAGCGCGATCTACAATGAGCAGTTCTTC	CASSETSAIYNEQFF
TRBJ1-1	once	-	TRBV3-1/TRBV3-2	TGTGCCAGCAGCTATTCTATGGGGGGAACTGAAGCTTTCTTT	CASSYSMGGTEAFF
TRBJ1-5	-	-	TRBV5-8	TGTGCCAGCAGCTTGGCCGCGAAGCCCCAGCATTTT	CASSLAAKPQHF
TRBJ2-7	-	-	TRBV27	TGTGCCAGCAGTTTAGGGGCACACTACGAGCAGTACTTC	CASSLGAHYEQYF
TRBJ2-2	-	TRBD1	TRBV6-5	TGTGCCAGCAGTTACCCGGGGACAGGCAACACCGGGGAGCTGTTTTTT	CASSYPGTGNTGELFF
TRBJ1-2	-	-	TRBV2	TGTGCCAGCAGTGTTGGAGGGACGGGTGGCTACACCTTC	CASSVGGTGGYTF
TRBJ2-7	-	TRBD1	TRBV4-3	TGCGCCAGCAGCCAAGAAGGACAGGGTCCTCCTTACGAGCAGTACTTC	CASSQEGQGPPYEQYF
TRBJ2-1	-	TRBD2	TRBV11-3	TGTGCCAGCAGCAAGGGACTAGCGGGGGGCAATGAGCAGTTCTTC	CASSKGLAGGNEQFF
TRBJ1-4	-	-	TRBV6-5	TGTGCCAGCAGTTCCTCAGGGGTCGGGTGGGGTGAAAAACTGTTTTTT	CASSSSGVGWGEKLFF
TRBJ2-1	-	TRBD1	TRBV7-3	TGTGCCAGCAGCGGACAGGAGAGCTCCTACAATGAGCAGTTCTTC	CASSGQESSYNEQFF
TRBJ2-3	-	-	TRBV9	TGTGCCAGCAGTAAGAGGTGGATTACAGATACGCAGTATTTT	CASSKRWITDTQYF
TRBJ1-4	-	-	TRBV19	TGTGCCAGTAGTATCTCTGGGACTGGGAATGAAAAACTGTTTTTT	CASSISGTGNEKLFF
TRBJ1-3	-	-	TRBV19	TGTGCCAGTAGTAAGGAGTTCAATCGAAACACCATATATTTT	CASSKEFNRNTIYF
TRBJ1-2	-	TRBD1	TRBV12-3/TRBV12-4	TGTGCCAGCATCCGACAGGGCCCGTATGGCTACACCTTC	CASIRQGPYGYTF
TRBJ1-1	-	-	TRBV6-5	TGTGCCAGCAGCGGCAGCTTAACTGGAGCCTTT	CASSGSLTGAF
TRBJ1-3	-	-	TRBV18	TGTGCCAGCTCACCACGTAACAGCCTTTTCTCTGGACTCTCCATATATTTT	CASSPRNSLFSGLSIYF
TRBJ1-2	-	-	TRBV4-1	TGCGCCAGCAGCCAAGATGCGTCAGGCCTAAACTATGGCTACACCTTC	CASSQDASGLNYGYTF
TRBJ1-5	-	-	TRBV2	TGTGCCAGCTCCTATAGCAATCAGCCCCAGCATTTT	CASSYSNQPQHF
TRBJ2-7	-	TRBD1	TRBV6-5	TGTGCCAGCAGAAGTTCACAGGGGGTCCTTGCCGAGCAGTACTTC	CASRSSQGVLAEQYF
TRBJ1-5	-	-	TRBV12-3/TRBV12-4	TGTGCCAGCAGTCGACCCGGCGGTCAGCCCCAGCATTTT	CASSRPGGQPQHF
TRBJ1-5	-	TRBD1	TRBV10-2	TGCGCCAGCACCCTCGACAGGGAGCAGCCCCAGCATTTT	CASTLDREQPQHF
TRBJ1-3	-	-	TRBV6-5	TGTGCCAGCAGTCGGGACCGGGGGTCTGGAAACACCATATATTTT	CASSRDRGSGNTIYF
TRBJ1-3	-	-	TRBV6-1	TGTGCCAGCAGTGAACTGGCAGGCTCTGGAAACACCATATATTTT	CASSELAGSGNTIYF